Included here is one T cell receptor beta chain sequence, with context. Its antigen is not identified. The junction shows a germline mismatch at one end, possibly a read error. These data belong to a study of T cell responses to AZD1222 COVID-19 vaccine. General study points: CD4 TCRs covered the whole spike, strongest at regions 160-218 and 743-854.

Sequencing was performed with immunoSEQ multiplex PCR; in TCRdb, only in-frame clones are kept and a portion is missing. The sample has some 53,000 clones; roughly 87% are singletons. The germline gives CDR1 MDHEN, CDR2 SYDVKM. The CDR3 sequence is 11 residues long. The receptor's source is an adult who received the AZD1222 COVID-19 vaccine. The gene calls are TRBV28 and TRBJ2-7; D is possibly TRBD1 (5 bases). The material was peripheral blood, obtained 28 days after the second AZD1222 dose. The CDR3 DNA sequence: TGTGCCAGCGGGGCTACGACACCGAAGCACTTC. Translating gives CASGATTPKHF.